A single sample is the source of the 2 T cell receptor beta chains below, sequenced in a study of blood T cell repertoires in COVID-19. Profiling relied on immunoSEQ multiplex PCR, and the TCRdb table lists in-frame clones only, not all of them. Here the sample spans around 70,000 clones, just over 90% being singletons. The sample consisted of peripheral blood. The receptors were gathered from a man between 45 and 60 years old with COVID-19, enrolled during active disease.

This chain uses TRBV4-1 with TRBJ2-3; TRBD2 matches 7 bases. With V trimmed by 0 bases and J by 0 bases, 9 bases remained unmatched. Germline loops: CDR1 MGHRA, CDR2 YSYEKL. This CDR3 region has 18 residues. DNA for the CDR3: TGCGCCAGCAGCCAAGATTATACCCTAGCGGCTAGCACAGATACGCAGTATTTT. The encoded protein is CASSQDYTLAASTDTQYF.

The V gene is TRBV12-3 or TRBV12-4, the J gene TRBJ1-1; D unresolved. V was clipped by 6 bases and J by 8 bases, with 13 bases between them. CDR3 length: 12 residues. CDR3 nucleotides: TGTGCCAGCAGCCCAGGACTGGGGGAAGCTTTCTTT. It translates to CASSPGLGEAFF.